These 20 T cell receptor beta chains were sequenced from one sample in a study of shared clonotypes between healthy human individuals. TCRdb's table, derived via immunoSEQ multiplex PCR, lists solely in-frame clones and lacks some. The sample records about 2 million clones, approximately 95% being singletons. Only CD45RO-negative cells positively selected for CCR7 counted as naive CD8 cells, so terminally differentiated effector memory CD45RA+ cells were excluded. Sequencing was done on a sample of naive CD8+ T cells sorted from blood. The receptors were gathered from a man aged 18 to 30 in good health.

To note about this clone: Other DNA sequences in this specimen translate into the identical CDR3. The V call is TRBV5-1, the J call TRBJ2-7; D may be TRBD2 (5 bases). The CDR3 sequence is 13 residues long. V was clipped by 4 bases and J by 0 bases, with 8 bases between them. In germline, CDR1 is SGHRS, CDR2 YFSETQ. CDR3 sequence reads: CASSRGSSYEQYF. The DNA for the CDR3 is TGCGCCAGCAGCCGGGGATCCTCCTACGAGCAGTACTTC.

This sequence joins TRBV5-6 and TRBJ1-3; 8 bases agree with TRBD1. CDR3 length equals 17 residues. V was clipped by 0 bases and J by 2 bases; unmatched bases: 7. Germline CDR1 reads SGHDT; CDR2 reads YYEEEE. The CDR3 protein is CASSLGQGAITGNTIYF. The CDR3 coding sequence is TGTGCCAGCAGCTTGGGTCAGGGGGCAATTACTGGAAACACCATATATTTT.

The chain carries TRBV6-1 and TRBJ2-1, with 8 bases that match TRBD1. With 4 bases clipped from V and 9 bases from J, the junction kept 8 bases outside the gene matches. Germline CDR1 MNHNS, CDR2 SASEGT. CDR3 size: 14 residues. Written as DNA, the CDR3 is TGTGCCAGCAGTGTACAGGGGGAGTACCCTGAGCAGTTCTTC. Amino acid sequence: CASSVQGEYPEQFF.

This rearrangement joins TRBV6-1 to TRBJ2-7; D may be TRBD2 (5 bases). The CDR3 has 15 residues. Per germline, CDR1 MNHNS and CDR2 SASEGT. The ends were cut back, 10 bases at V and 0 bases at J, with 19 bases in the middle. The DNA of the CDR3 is TGTGCCATCGTGAAAGGACTGGCTAGCTCCTACGAGCAGTACTTC. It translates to CAIVKGLASSYEQYF.

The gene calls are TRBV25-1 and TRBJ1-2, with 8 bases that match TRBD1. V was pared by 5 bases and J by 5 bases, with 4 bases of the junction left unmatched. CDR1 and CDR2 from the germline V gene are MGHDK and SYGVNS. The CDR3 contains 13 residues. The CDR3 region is CASSTRTGYGYTF. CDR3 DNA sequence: TGTGCCAGCAGTACGAGGACAGGGTATGGCTACACCTTC.

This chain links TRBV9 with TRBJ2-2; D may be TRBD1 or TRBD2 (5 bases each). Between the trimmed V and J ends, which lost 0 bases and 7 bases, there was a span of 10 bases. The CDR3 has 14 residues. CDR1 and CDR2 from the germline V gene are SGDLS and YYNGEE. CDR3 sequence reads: CASSVGGAGGELFF. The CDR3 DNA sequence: TGTGCCAGCAGCGTAGGGGGCGCGGGCGGGGAGCTGTTTTTT.

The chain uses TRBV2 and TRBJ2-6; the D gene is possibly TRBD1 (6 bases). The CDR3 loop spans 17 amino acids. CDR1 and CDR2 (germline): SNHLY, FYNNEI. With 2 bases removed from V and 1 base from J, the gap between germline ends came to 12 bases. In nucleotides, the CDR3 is TGTGCCAGCAGTGAAAATCAGGGGTCGTCTGGGGCCAACGTCCTGACTTTC. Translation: CASSENQGSSGANVLTF. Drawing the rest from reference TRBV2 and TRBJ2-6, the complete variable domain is EPEVTQTPSHQVTQMGQEVILRCVPISNHLYFYWYRQILGQKVEFLVSFYNNEISEKSEIFDDQFSVERPDGSNFTLKIRSTKLEDSAMYFCASSENQGSSGANVLTFGAGSRLTVL.

The CDR3 DNA follows: TGTGCCAGCAGCGCCGGGACGGACACTGAAGCTTTCTTT. Its protein product is CASSAGTDTEAFF. The J gene is TRBJ1-1, the V gene TRBV9, with D tentatively TRBD1 (5 bases). This CDR3 contains 13 residues. The germline gives CDR1 SGDLS, CDR2 YYNGEE. V was cut by 3 bases and J by 3 bases, with 9 bases left in between.

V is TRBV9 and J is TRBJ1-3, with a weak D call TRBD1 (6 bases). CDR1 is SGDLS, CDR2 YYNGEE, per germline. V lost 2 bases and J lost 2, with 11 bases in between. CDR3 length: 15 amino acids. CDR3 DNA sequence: TGTGCCAGCAGCGTTCCAGGGGACCCTGGAAACACCATATATTTT. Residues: CASSVPGDPGNTIYF.

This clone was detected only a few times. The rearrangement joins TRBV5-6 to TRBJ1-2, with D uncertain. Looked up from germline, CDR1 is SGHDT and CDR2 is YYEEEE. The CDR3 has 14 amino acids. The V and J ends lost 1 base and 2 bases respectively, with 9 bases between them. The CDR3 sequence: CASSLSGSNYGYTF. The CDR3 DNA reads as TGTGCCAGCAGCTTGTCCGGGTCCAACTATGGCTACACCTTC.

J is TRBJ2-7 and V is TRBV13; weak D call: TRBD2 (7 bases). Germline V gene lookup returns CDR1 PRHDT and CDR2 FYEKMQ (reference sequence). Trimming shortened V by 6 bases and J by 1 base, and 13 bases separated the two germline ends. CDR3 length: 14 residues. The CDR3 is CASSWGGGSYEQYF. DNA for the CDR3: TGTGCCAGCAGTTGGGGAGGGGGTTCCTACGAGCAGTACTTC. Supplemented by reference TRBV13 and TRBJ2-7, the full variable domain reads AAGVIQSPRHLIKEKRETATLKCYPIPRHDTVYWYQQGPGQDPQFLISFYEKMQSDKGSIPDRFSAQQFSDYHSELNMSSLELGDSALYFCASSWGGGSYEQYFGPGTRLTVT.

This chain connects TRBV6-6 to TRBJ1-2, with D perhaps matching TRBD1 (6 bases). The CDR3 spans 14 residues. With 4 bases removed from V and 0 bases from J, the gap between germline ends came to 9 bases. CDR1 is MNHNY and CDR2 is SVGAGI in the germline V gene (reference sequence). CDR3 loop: CASSLGAANYGYTF. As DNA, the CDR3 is TGTGCCAGCAGTTTGGGGGCAGCTAACTATGGCTACACCTTC.

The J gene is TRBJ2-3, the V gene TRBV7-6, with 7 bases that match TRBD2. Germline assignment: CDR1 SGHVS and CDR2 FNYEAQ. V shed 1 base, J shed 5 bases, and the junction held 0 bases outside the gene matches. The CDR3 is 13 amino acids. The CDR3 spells CASSLVAGDTQYF. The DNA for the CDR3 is TGTGCCAGCAGCTTAGTAGCGGGAGATACGCAGTATTTT.

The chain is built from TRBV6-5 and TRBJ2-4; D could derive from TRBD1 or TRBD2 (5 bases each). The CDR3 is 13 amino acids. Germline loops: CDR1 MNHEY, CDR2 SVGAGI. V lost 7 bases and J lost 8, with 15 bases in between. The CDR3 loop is CASTTGLTDIQYF. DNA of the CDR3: TGTGCCAGCACTACAGGACTGACAGACATTCAGTACTTC.

In DNA, the CDR3 is TGTGCCAGTAGTATTTTTGGGAGTCCCAATGAGCAGTTCTTC. As protein: CASSIFGSPNEQFF. The chain links TRBV19 to TRBJ2-1, with a weak D call TRBD2 (5 bases). V shed 3 bases and J shed 6 bases, with 12 bases lying between them. Germline CDR1 is LNHDA and CDR2 is SQIVND (reference sequence). The CDR3 spans 14 residues.

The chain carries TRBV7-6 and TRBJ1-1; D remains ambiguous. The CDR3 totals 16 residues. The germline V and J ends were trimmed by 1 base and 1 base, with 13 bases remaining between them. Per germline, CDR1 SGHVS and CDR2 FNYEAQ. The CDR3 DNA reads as TGTGCCAGCAGCTTAGAAGCGAGGGCGACGAACACTGAAGCTTTCTTT. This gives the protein CASSLEARATNTEAFF.

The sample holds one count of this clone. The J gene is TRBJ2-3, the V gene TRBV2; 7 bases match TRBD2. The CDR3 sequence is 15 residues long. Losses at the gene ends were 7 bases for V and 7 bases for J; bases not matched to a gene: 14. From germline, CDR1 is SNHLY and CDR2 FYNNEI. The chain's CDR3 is CASKLQSGVGNTQYF. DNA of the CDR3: TGTGCCAGCAAGCTTCAGAGCGGGGTCGGAAATACGCAGTATTTT.

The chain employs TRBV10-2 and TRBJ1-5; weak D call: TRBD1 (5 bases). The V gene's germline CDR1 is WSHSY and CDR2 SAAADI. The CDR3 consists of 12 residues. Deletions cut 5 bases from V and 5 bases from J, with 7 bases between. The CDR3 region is CASSPGYQPQHF. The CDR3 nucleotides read TGCGCCAGCAGTCCAGGGTATCAGCCCCAGCATTTT.

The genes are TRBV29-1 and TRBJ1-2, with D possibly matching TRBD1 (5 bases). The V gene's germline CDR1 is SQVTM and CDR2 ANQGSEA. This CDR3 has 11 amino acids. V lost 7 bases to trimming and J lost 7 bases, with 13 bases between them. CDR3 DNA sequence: TGCAGCGCCTACAGCAGGGTTGGCTACACCTTC. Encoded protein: CSAYSRVGYTF.

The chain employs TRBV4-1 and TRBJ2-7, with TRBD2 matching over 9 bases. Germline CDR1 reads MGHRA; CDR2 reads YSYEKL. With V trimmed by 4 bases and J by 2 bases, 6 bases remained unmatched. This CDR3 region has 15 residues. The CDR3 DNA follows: TGCGCCAGCAGCCCTAGGACTAGCGATACCTACGAGCAGTACTTC. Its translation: CASSPRTSDTYEQYF.